This T cell receptor (beta chain) was profiled in a study of blood T cell repertoires in COVID-19. This clone occurred once. This CDR3 has 13 amino acids. Looked up from germline, CDR1 is SNHLY and CDR2 is FYNNEI. The V end lost 4 bases, the J end lost 4 bases, and 8 bases lay between the germline ends. TCRdb's copy holds only in-frame clones and misses some; the assay was immunoSEQ multiplex PCR. Of roughly 200,000 clones in the sample, 70% to 90% are singletons; the top ten hold about 12%. The chain combines TRBV2 with TRBJ2-1; maybe TRBD1 (5 bases). This clonotype originated in a woman aged 18-35 years who had recovered from COVID-19. Input material: peripheral blood. CDR3 in amino acids: CASSGGIYNEQFF. In DNA, the CDR3 is TGTGCCAGCAGTGGGGGCATTTACAATGAGCAGTTCTTC.